These 6 T cell receptor beta chains came from one sample sequenced in a study of blood T cell repertoires in COVID-19. Profiled with immunoSEQ multiplex PCR; TCRdb holds only in-frame clones, not every one. The sample includes 400,000 to 450,000 clones, 85% to 90% of them seen just once. Sequenced input: PBMCs or T cells enriched from blood (not recorded which). These receptors all stem from a man between 25 and 39 years old who had recovered from COVID-19.

This chain connects TRBV18 to TRBJ1-6; 7 bases fit TRBD1. J gave up 8 bases and V 2 bases, and 6 bases lay outside the gene matches. Germline V gene sequence: CDR1 KGHSH, CDR2 LQKENI. The CDR3 spans 15 residues. The CDR3 nucleotides are TGTGCCAGCTCACCAGGACAGGCATTGCATTCACCCCTCCACTTT. Protein product: CASSPGQALHSPLHF.

The V and J genes are TRBV14 and TRBJ2-7; 11 positions agree with TRBD2. The CDR3 length is 17 residues. V lost 0 bases, J lost 6 bases, and 10 bases stayed unmatched. CDR1 and CDR2 (germline): SGHDN, FVKESK. The CDR3 sequence is CASSQDLPTSGKIEQYF. CDR3 bases: TGTGCCAGCAGCCAAGATCTTCCGACTAGCGGGAAAATCGAGCAGTACTTC.

The V gene is TRBV3-1 (or the pseudogene TRBV3-2), the J gene TRBJ1-2, with 7 nucleotides matching TRBD1. The CDR3 sequence is 14 residues long. Unmatched junction bases numbered 5, after V lost 3 bases and J lost 4 bases. Germline CDR1 reads LGHDT; CDR2 reads YNNKEL (reference sequence). Here the CDR3 DNA reads TGTGCCAGCAGCCATCCTACAGGGGCCTATGGCTACACCTTC. Translated: CASSHPTGAYGYTF.

Note on this clone: Other nucleotide sequences from this sample produce the same CDR3. The chain employs TRBV12-3 or TRBV12-4 and TRBJ1-5; D is unresolved. Trimming took off 2 bases at V and 4 bases at J, with 6 bases between the two ends. This CDR3 is 13 amino acids long. The CDR3 loop reads CASSLRRNQPQHF. DNA for the CDR3: TGTGCCAGCAGTTTAAGGAGGAATCAGCCCCAGCATTTT.

This chain uses TRBV28 with TRBJ2-1, with no clear D. Germline CDR1 and CDR2: MDHEN and SYDVKM. V lost 6 bases, J lost 5 bases, and 5 bases lay in between. The CDR3 is made up of 11 amino acids. The CDR3 loop reads CASRQHNEQFF. The CDR3 bases are TGTGCCAGCAGACAGCACAATGAGCAGTTCTTC.

The chain uses TRBV29-1 and TRBJ2-1, with D perhaps matching TRBD2 (5 bases). This CDR3 has 12 amino acids. Germline V gene sequence: CDR1 SQVTM, CDR2 ANQGSEA. The V end lost 0 bases, the J end lost 8 bases, and 8 bases lay between the germline ends. In nucleotides, the CDR3 is TGCAGCGTTGAAGAGGACGGGGATGAGCAGTTCTTC. Translating gives CSVEEDGDEQFF.